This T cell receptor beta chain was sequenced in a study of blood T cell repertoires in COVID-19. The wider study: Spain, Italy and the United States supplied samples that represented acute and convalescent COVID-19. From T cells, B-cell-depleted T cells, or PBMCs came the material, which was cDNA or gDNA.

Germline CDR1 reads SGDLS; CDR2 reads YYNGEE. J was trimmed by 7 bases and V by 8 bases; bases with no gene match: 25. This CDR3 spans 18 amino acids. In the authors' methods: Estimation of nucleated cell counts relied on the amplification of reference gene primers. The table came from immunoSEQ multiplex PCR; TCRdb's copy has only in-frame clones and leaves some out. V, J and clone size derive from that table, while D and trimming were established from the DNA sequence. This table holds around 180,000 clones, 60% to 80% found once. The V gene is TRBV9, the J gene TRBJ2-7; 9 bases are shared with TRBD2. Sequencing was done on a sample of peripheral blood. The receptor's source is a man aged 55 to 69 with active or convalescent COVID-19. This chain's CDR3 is CASSSGGGRAGMMREQYF. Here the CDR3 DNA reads TGTGCCAGTTCAAGCGGGGGCGGGAGGGCCGGAATGATGAGAGAGCAGTACTTC.